These 7 T cell receptor beta chains were all obtained from the same sample, sequenced in a study of long-term antiretroviral therapy in people with HIV. At survey level, the immunoSEQ assay was run in its v3.0 version. Repertoires were generated with immunoSEQ multiplex PCR, while TCRdb's copy carries only in-frame clones and drops some. This table has approximately 15,000 clones, roughly 80% appearing once. The source material was unsorted PBMCs, sampled 1.8 years before starting antiretroviral therapy. Receptors originate from a woman aged 40 to 50 with HIV.

The rearrangement joins TRBV25-1 to TRBJ2-3; unclear D gene. Trimming pared 5 bases from V and 1 base from J, leaving 4 bases between. CDR1 and CDR2 from the germline V gene are MGHDK and SYGVNS. This CDR3 contains 12 residues. CDR3 bases: TGTGCCAGCAGTTGGGGCACAGATACGCAGTATTTT. This gives the protein CASSWGTDTQYF.

V gene TRBV6-1 combines with J gene TRBJ2-1; 7 bases align to TRBD2. V lost 1 base and J lost 11; bases outside the gene matches: 5. Germline V gene data show CDR1 as MNHNS and CDR2 as SASEGT. The CDR3 contains 13 residues. The CDR3 nucleotides are TGTGCCAGCAGTGAAGGGGGCGGGAGACAGCAGTTCTTC. Translating it yields CASSEGGGRQQFF.

The chain links TRBV7-8 to TRBJ1-5; a weak D match, TRBD1 (6 bases). Germline loops: CDR1 SGHVS, CDR2 FQNEAQ. Trimming took 5 bases from V and 7 from J, leaving 18 bases between them. This CDR3 is built from 15 residues. CDR3 in DNA: TGTGCCAGCAGCCCCACGGGACAAATGGGGCAGCCCCAGCATTTT. Translation: CASSPTGQMGQPQHF.

This chain uses TRBV27 with TRBJ2-7, with TRBD1 matching over 9 bases. Germline V CDR1 and CDR2: MNHEY, SMNVEV (reference sequence). After removal of 5 bases from V and 2 bases from J, the junction contained 4 bases not matched to a gene. This CDR3 spans 14 amino acids. CDR3 DNA sequence: TGTGCCAGCAGTGGGGGACAGGGCCCCTACGAGCAGTACTTC. As protein: CASSGGQGPYEQYF.

This clone was counted only a few times. The chain combines TRBV15 with TRBJ1-5; TRBD1 is a possible D gene (5 bases). The CDR3 consists of 15 residues. Trimming pared 0 bases from V and 3 bases from J, leaving 9 bases between. From germline, CDR1 is LNHNV and CDR2 YYDKDF (reference sequence). For the CDR3, the DNA is TGTGCCACCAGCAGAGATAGGGGATTCAATCAGCCCCAGCATTTT. Its translation is CATSRDRGFNQPQHF.

This clone was detected only once. The chain couples TRBV6-5 to TRBJ2-7; either TRBD1 or TRBD2 may fit D (5 bases each). V lost 6 bases and J lost 1, with 16 bases in between. The CDR3 consists of 15 residues. Germline CDR1 MNHEY, CDR2 SVGAGI. CDR3 in DNA: TGTGCCAGCAGATTTGGGACGTCCGCTTCCTACGAGCAGTACTTC. Translation: CASRFGTSASYEQYF.

This clone was picked up one time. The gene calls are TRBV7-3 and TRBJ2-1; 7 nucleotides agree with TRBD2. Germline V gene lookup returns CDR1 SGHTA and CDR2 FQGTGA. With V trimmed by 5 bases and J by 7 bases, 14 bases remained unmatched. This CDR3 is 16 amino acids long. CDR3 protein: CASSPTGGGSRNEQFF. Here the CDR3 DNA reads TGTGCCAGCAGCCCGACGGGTGGCGGGAGTAGGAATGAGCAGTTCTTC.